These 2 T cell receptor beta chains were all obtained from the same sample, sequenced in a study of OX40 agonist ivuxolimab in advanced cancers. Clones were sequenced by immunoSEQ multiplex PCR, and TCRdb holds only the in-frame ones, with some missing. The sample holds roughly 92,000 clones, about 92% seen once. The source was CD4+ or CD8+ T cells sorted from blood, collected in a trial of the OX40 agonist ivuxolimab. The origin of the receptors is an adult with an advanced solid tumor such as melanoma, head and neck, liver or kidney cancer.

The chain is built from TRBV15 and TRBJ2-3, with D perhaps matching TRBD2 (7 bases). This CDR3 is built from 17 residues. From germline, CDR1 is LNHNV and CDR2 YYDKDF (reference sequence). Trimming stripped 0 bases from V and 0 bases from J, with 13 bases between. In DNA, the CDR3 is TGTGCCACCAGCAGAGATAGGGGGGGCCCTAGCACAGATACGCAGTATTTT. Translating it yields CATSRDRGGPSTDTQYF.

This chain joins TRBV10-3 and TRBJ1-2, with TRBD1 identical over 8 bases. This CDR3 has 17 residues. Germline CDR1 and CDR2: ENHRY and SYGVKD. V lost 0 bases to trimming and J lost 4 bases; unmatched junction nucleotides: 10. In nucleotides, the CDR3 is TGTGCCATCAGTGAGTCGTTAGGGAAGGACAGGGTCTATGGCTACACCTTC. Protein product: CAISESLGKDRVYGYTF.